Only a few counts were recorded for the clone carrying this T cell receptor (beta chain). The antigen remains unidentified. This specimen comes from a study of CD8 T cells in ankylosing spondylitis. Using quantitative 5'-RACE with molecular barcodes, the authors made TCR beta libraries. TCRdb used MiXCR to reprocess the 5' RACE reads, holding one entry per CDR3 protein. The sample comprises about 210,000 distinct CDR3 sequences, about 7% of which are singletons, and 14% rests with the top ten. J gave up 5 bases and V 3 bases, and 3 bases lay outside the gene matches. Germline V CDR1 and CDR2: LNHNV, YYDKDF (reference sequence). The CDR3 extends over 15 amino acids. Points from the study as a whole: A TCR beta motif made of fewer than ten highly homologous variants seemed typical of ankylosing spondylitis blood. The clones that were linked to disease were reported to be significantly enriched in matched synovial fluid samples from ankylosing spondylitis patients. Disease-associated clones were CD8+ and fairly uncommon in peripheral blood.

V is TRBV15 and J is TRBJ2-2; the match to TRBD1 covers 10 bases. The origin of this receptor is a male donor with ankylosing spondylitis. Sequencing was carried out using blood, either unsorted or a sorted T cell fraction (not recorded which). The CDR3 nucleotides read TGTGCCACCAGCAGTGGGACAGGGGCTACCGGGGAGCTGTTTTTT. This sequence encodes CATSSGTGATGELFF.